The subject of this entry is one T cell receptor beta chain. Its target is unknown. Trimming took 2 bases from V and 2 from J; bases not matched to a gene: 10. Looked up from germline, CDR1 is LNHDA and CDR2 is SQIVND (reference sequence). CDR3 length equals 17 residues. The data derive from a study of vaccination effects on CD4 cells after COVID-19. Study-level information: Post-vaccine draws lagged the second dose by a median of 72 days.

Measured with immunoSEQ multiplex PCR; TCRdb has only the in-frame clones, and not every one. Of nearly 30,000 clones listed, about 73% were seen once; the top ten hold about a sixth. In the ViraFEST assay, antigen-specific CD4+ clonotypes were identified by expansion after peptide-pool stimulation. Between days 9 and 11 of culture, CD4+ T cells were separated out. Subjects were given two BNT162b2 or mRNA-1273 vaccine doses. Among the vaccine recipients, none had a prior SARS-CoV-2 infection, and nucleocapsid antibodies were negative. Peptides at about 10 ug/ml and IL-2 at about 10 IU/ml were added to a few million PBMC per well. Half the medium was swapped for IL-2 medium on days 3 and 7.

The gene calls are TRBV19 and TRBJ2-7; 9 bases match TRBD2. The TCR sequence derives from a human donor who received a COVID-19 vaccine. The sequencing used CD4+ T cells from PBMCs cultured with HCoV-OC43 spike peptides, collected after COVID-19 vaccination. The subset denotes: HCoV-OC43 spike overlapping peptide pool stimulation. The CDR3 DNA reads as TGTGCCAGTAGTATAAGAGCGGGGGGCGGAGAAACCTACGAGCAGTACTTC. This encodes CASSIRAGGGETYEQYF.